The sequence of this T cell receptor beta chain was determined in a study of regulatory dendritic cells for organ transplantation. Assay used: immunoSEQ multiplex PCR; TCRdb lists only in-frame clones, some missing. The sample consists of 20,000 to 25,000 clones, about 70% of them appearing once. The CDR3 extends over 15 amino acids. V was shortened by 0 bases and J by 3 bases, with 11 bases between the two germline ends. Germline assignment: CDR1 MNHEY and CDR2 SVGAGI. The material sequenced was memory CD4+ T cells from blood. Subset in this sample: CD45RO+ memory T cells. The receptor's source is a human donor in good health. The chain uses TRBV6-5 and TRBJ1-2; D perhaps matches TRBD1 (5 bases). CDR3 nucleotide sequence: TGTGCCAGCAGTTACTCATTTAGCAGGGACTATGGCTACACCTTC. It translates to CASSYSFSRDYGYTF.